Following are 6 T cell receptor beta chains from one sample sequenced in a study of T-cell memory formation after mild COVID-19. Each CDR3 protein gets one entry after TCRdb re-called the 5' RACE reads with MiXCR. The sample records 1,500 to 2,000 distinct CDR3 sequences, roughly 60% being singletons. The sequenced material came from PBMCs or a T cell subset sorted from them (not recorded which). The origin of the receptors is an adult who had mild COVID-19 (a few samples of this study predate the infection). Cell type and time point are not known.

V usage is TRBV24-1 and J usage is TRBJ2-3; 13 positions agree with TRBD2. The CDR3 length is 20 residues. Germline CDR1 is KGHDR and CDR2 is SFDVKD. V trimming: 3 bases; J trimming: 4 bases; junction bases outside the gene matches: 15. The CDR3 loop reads CATSDPRTSGSFLTADTQYF. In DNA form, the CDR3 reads TGTGCCACCAGTGATCCCAGGACTAGCGGGAGTTTCCTCACAGCAGATACGCAGTATTTT.

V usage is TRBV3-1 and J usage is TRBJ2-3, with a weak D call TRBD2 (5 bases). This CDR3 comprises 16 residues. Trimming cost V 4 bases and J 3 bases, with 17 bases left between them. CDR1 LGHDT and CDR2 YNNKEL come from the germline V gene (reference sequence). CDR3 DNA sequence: TGTGCCAGCAGCCGACGAGGAGGAGAAATTACAGATACGCAGTATTTT. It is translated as CASSRRGGEITDTQYF.

This chain's CDR3 is CASSEGLGGGNEQFF. The CDR3 region has the DNA TGTGCCAGCAGTGAAGGGCTAGGTGGGGGCAATGAGCAGTTCTTC. J is TRBJ2-1 and V is TRBV2, with D perhaps matching TRBD1 or TRBD2 (5 bases each). The CDR3 has 15 residues. Trimming removed 1 base from V and 6 bases from J, with 13 bases in between. Germline V gene data show CDR1 as SNHLY and CDR2 as FYNNEI.

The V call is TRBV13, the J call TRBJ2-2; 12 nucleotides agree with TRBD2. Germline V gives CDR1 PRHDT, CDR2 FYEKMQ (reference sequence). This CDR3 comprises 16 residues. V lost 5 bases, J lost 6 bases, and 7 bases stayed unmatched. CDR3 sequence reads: CASSHLGLAGAGELFF. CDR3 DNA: TGTGCCAGCAGCCACCTGGGACTAGCGGGTGCCGGGGAGCTGTTTTTT.

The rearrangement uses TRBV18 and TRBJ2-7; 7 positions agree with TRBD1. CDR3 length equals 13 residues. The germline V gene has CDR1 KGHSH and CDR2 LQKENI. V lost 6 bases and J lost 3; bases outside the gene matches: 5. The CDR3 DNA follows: TGTGCCAGCTCCCTCGGGACAGACTACGAGCAGTACTTC. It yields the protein CASSLGTDYEQYF.

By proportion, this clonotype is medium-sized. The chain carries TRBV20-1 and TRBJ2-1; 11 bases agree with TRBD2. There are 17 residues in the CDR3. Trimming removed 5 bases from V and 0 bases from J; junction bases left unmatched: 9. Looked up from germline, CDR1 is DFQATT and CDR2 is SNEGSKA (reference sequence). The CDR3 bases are TGCAGTGCTCGGACGGGACTAGCGGCCTACTCCTACAATGAGCAGTTCTTC. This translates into CSARTGLAAYSYNEQFF.